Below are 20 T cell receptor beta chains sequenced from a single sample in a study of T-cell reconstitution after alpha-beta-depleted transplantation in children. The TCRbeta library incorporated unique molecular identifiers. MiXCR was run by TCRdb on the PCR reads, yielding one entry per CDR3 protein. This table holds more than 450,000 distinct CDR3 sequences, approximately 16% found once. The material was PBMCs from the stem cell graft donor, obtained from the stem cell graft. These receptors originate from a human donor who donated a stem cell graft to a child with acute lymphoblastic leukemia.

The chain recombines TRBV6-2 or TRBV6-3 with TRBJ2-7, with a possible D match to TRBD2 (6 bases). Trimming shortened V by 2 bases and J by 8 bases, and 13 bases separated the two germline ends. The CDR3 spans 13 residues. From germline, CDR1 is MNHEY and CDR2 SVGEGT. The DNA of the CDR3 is TGTGCCAGCAGTTACAGGAGGAGGGACCAGCAGTACTTC. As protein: CASSYRRRDQQYF.

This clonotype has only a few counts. The CDR3 DNA sequence: TGCGCCAGCAGCCTGGGAACAGGGTTAAACTATGGCTACACCTTC. Its translation is CASSLGTGLNYGYTF. The chain carries TRBV4-1 and TRBJ1-2; D is perhaps TRBD1 (6 bases). Looked up from germline, CDR1 is MGHRA and CDR2 is YSYEKL. This CDR3 region has 15 residues. The V end lost 4 bases, the J end lost 2 bases, and 14 bases lay between the germline ends.

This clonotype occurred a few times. The CDR3 region is CASSYQGFQPQHF. The CDR3 nucleotides are TGTGCCAGCAGTTACCAGGGATTTCAGCCCCAGCATTTT. The V call is TRBV27, the J call TRBJ1-5, with a possible D match to TRBD1 (5 bases). The V end lost 4 bases, the J end lost 6 bases, and 10 bases lay between the germline ends. This CDR3 is 13 amino acids long. Germline V gives CDR1 MNHEY, CDR2 SMNVEV (reference sequence).

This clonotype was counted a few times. In DNA form, the CDR3 reads TGTGCCAGCAGTCCAGGGACCTTTTATGGCTACACCTTC. This codes for CASSPGTFYGYTF. The rearrangement links TRBV6-1 to TRBJ1-2; TRBD1 is a possible D gene (5 bases). V was shortened by 5 bases and J by 5 bases, with 12 bases between the two germline ends. The CDR3 has 13 amino acids. CDR1 is MNHNS, CDR2 SASEGT, per germline.

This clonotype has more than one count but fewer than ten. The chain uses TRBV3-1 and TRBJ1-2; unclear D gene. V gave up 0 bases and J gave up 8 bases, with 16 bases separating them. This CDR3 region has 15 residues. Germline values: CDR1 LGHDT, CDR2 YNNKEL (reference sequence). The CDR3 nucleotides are TGTGCCAGCAGCCAAGAGAGAGGGAGGGCCGGGGGCTACACCTTC. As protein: CASSQERGRAGGYTF.

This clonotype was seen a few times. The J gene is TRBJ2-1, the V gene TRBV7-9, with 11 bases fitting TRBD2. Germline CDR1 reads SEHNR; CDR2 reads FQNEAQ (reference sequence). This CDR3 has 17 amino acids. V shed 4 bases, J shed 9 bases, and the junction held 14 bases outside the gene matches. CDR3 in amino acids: CASSSPLAGGQLVEQFF. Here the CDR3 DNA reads TGTGCCAGCAGCTCCCCCTTAGCGGGAGGGCAGTTGGTTGAGCAGTTCTTC.

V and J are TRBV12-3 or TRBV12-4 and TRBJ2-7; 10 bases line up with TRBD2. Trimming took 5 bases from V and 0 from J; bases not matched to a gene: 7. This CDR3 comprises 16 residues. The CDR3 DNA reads TGTGCCAGCAGTGCGGGGTCTAGCGGGAGCTCCTACGAGCAGTACTTC. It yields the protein CASSAGSSGSSYEQYF.

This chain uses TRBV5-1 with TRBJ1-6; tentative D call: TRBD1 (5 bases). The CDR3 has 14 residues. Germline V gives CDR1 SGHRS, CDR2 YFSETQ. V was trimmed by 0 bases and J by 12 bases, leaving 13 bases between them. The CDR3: CASSLGQGNIPLHF. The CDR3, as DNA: TGCGCCAGCAGCTTGGGGCAGGGAAACATACCCCTCCACTTT.

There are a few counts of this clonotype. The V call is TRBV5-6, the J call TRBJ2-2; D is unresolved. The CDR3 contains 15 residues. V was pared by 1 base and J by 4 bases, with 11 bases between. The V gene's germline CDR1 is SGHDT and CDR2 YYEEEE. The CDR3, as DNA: TGTGCCAGCAGCTTGCCAGTTATGATCACCGGGGAGCTGTTTTTT. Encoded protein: CASSLPVMITGELFF.

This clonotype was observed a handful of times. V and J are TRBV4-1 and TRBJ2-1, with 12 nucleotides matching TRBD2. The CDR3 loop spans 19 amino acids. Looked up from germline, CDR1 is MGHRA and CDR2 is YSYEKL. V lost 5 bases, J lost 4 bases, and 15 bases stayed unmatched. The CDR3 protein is CASSKRGLAGGPPYNEQFF. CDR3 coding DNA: TGCGCCAGCAGCAAAAGGGGGCTAGCGGGAGGGCCACCGTACAATGAGCAGTTCTTC.

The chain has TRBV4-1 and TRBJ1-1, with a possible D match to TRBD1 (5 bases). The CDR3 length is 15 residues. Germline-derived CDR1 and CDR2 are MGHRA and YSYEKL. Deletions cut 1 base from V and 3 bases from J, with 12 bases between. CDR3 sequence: CASSQVGGGYTEAFF. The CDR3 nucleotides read TGCGCCAGCAGCCAAGTGGGGGGAGGGTACACTGAAGCTTTCTTT.

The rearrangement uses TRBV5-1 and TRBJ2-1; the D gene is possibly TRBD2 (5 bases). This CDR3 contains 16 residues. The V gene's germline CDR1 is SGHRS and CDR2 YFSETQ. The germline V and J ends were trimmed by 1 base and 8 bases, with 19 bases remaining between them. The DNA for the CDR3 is TGCGCCAGCAGCTTGTTGCAACGGGAAGGATTTGATGAGCAGTTCTTC. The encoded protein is CASSLLQREGFDEQFF.

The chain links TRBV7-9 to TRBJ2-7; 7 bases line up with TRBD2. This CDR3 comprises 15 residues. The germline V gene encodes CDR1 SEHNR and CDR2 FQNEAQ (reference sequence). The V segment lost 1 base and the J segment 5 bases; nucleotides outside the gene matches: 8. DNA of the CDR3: TGTGCCAGCAGCTTAGGATGGGGGGGAATCAACGAGCAGTACTTC. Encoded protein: CASSLGWGGINEQYF.

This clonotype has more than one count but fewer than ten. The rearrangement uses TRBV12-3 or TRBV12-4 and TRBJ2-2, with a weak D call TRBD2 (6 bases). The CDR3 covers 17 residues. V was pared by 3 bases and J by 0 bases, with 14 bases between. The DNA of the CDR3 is TGTGCCAGCAGTTTCAGGCCTAGCGCGTCGAACACCGGGGAGCTGTTTTTT. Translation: CASSFRPSASNTGELFF.

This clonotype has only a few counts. DNA of the CDR3: TGTGCCAGCAGTTTAGCGCAGGCGGGACGATCCTACGAGCAGTACTTC. Its translation is CASSLAQAGRSYEQYF. The rearrangement joins TRBV12-3 or TRBV12-4 to TRBJ2-7, with D perhaps matching TRBD2 (6 bases). The length of the CDR3 is 16 residues. Trimming left V 0 bases short and J 1 base short, with 13 bases between.

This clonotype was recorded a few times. CDR3 sequence: CASSGQVVTGELFF. The CDR3 DNA reads as TGCGCCAGCAGCGGACAGGTTGTTACCGGGGAGCTGTTTTTT. The chain has TRBV5-1 and TRBJ2-2; 7 bases are a match to TRBD1. CDR1 SGHRS and CDR2 YFSETQ come from the germline V gene. With V trimmed by 4 bases and J by 5 bases, 5 bases remained unmatched. The CDR3 totals 14 residues.

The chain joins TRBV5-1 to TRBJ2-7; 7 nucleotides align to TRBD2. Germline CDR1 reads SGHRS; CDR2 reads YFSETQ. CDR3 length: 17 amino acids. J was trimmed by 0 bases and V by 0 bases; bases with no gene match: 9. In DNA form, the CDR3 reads TGCGCCAGCAGCTTGGATCGCCCAGCGGGATTCTCCTACGAGCAGTACTTC. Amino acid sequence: CASSLDRPAGFSYEQYF.

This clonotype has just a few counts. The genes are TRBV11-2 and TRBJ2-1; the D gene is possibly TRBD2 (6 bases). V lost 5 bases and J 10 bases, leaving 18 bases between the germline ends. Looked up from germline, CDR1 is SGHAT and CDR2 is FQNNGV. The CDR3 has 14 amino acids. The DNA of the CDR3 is TGTGCCAGCAGCCCCTCCCTCTCCCGGGGGGAGCAGTTCTTC. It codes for CASSPSLSRGEQFF.

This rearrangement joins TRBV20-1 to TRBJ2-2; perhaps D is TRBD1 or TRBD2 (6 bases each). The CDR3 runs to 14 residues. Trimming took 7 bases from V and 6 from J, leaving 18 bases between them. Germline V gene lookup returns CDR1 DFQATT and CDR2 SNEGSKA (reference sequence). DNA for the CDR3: TGCAGTGGCTCAAGGGGGGACTTCGCCGGGGAGCTGTTTTTT. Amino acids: CSGSRGDFAGELFF.

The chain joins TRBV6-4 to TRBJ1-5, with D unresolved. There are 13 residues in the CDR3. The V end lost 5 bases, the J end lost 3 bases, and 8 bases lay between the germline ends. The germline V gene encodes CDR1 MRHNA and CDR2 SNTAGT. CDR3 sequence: CASSNGSNQPQHF. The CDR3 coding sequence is TGTGCCAGCAGTAATGGGTCCAATCAGCCCCAGCATTTT.